The clone carrying this T cell receptor (beta chain) appeared a few times. A much larger clonotype is one base distant, so this may be a read error. These data belong to a study of blood T cells in healthy people across ages. A second PCR, run for about 7 to 12 cycles, used a sample-barcoded 5' primer plus a J-beta primer mix. TCRdb independently ran MiXCR on the 5' RACE reads; one entry per CDR3 protein. Among some 760,000 distinct CDR3 sequences listed, 20% to 25% were seen once. Looked up from germline, CDR1 is SGHAT and CDR2 is FQNNGV. The CDR3 extends over 13 amino acids. These same data were also listed under a study on T cells of mothers and their children. Per that study: Each mother yielded more than 8.5 million TCR beta CDR3 reads. Each child yielded 2.5 million to 3 million reads.

J is TRBJ2-5 and V is TRBV11-2; TRBD2 is a possible D gene (6 bases). The end of the DNA fits TRBJ2-7 better, so the J call may be wrong. The sequencing sample was made of blood. The receptor was isolated from a boy aged 5-17 years in good health. The CDR3 sequence is CASSSRLAYEQYF. The CDR3, as DNA: TGTGCCAGCAGCTCTCGACTAGCCTACGAGCAGTACTTC.